Each of the 2 T cell receptor beta chains below was sequenced from the same sample in a study of blood T cell repertoires in COVID-19 (dated by TCRdb to the early 2020s). The method behind the library was the immunoSEQ multiplex PCR assay. TCRdb provides this immuneACCESS table in a form limited to in-frame rearrangements. Some clones are lacking; in checked studies, under half of them reflect an unresolved V gene, and why the rest are absent is not known. The sample profile shows about 210,000 clones; around nine tenths of them were found once. The ten largest account for around 1.5% of the sample. Sequencing used peripheral blood. These receptor sequences come from a young man with active or convalescent COVID-19.

The chain links TRBV12-5 to TRBJ1-1; 7 nucleotides align to TRBD1. The CDR3 loop spans 17 amino acids. CDR1 and CDR2 from the germline V gene are LGHNT and FRNRAP. V was clipped by 0 bases and J by 0 bases; unmatched bases: 7. CDR3 bases: TGTGCTAGTGGTTTGGTGAGGGGGCCCGTGATGAACACTGAAGCTTTCTTT. It codes for CASGLVRGPVMNTEAFF.

This clone was seen a few times. The chain employs TRBV3-1 (or the pseudogene TRBV3-2) and TRBJ1-1; 7 positions agree with TRBD1. This CDR3 region has 15 residues. V lost 2 bases, J lost 2 bases, and 5 bases stayed unmatched. Germline V CDR1 and CDR2: LGHDT, YNNKEL (reference sequence). The CDR3 region is CASSQSGQPNTEAFF. The CDR3, as DNA: TGTGCCAGCAGCCAATCGGGACAGCCAAACACTGAAGCTTTCTTT.